The entry below gives a single T cell receptor (beta chain) sequence along with its context. The specificity of this receptor is unknown. One base away there is no much larger clone; base qualities are not given. This record comes from a study of control samples from healthy donors and cancer patients (dated by TCRdb to about 2020). Libraries were prepared through the immunoSEQ multiplex PCR assay. The immuneACCESS repertoire file appears here via TCRdb, limited to in-frame rearrangements. These files lack a portion of the clones; in checked studies, under half of the deficit traces to unresolved V genes, and the cause of the others is not known. The table for this sample lists 75,000 to 95,000 clones; 70% to 90% of them were counted only once. 5.7% of the sample is in the top ten clones. There are 14 amino acids in the CDR3, from cysteine to phenylalanine inclusive. Only the CDR3 portion is preserved as DNA: 42 bases, with reading frame beginning at the first base. The germline ends are 14 bases apart after V is trimmed by 5 bases and J by 1 base. The germline V gene (reference sequence) supplies CDR1 GTSNPN and CDR2 SVGIG.

The sequenced sample was blood. The rearranged chain carries TRBV30 and TRBJ1-1; no D segment can be confidently identified. The receptor was derived from a woman aged 45-59 years in good health. The bases read TGTGCCTGGGGGGATCCACCCGCGAACACTGAAGCTTTCTTT. Its protein is CAWGDPPANTEAFF.